The next 24 T cell receptor beta chains were all read from a single sample in a study of cytomegalovirus exposure and HLA in healthy donors. The primer mix had 60 Vbeta and 13 Jbeta primers. Profiling relied on immunoSEQ multiplex PCR, and the TCRdb table lists in-frame clones only, not all of them. The profile shows about 140,000 clones, about 84% of them singletons. The sample was PBMCs. These receptors were taken from a man aged 50-59 years in good health and CMV-seronegative.

The V gene is TRBV6-1, the J gene TRBJ1-1; D gene ambiguous. The CDR3 runs 13 residues. CDR1 MNHNS and CDR2 SASEGT come from the germline V gene. With 6 bases removed from V and 0 bases from J, the gap between germline ends came to 8 bases. The CDR3 coding sequence is TGTGCCAGCAGAGGGAGGATGAACACTGAAGCTTTCTTT. It encodes CASRGRMNTEAFF.

This chain connects TRBV4-1 to TRBJ1-2, with D perhaps matching TRBD1 (6 bases). CDR3 size: 15 residues. Trimming pared 0 bases from V and 5 bases from J, leaving 13 bases between. The germline V gene encodes CDR1 MGHRA and CDR2 YSYEKL. The CDR3 bases are TGCGCCAGCAGCCAAGACGCCGGGGGGCCTTATGGCTACACCTTC. Translated, it gives CASSQDAGGPYGYTF.

The rearrangement links TRBV7-2 to TRBJ2-2, with 7 nucleotides matching TRBD2. The length of the CDR3 is 17 residues. The J segment lost 0 bases and the V segment lost 1 base, leaving 5 bases of the junction unmatched. Germline V CDR1 and CDR2: SGHTA, FQGNSA. CDR3 amino acids: CASSLDSGLANTGELFF. CDR3 sequence (DNA): TGTGCCAGCAGCTTAGATTCCGGACTAGCGAACACCGGGGAGCTGTTTTTT.

V and J are TRBV5-1 and TRBJ2-2, with 7 bases identical to TRBD2. V dropped 3 bases and J dropped 4; count of bases not matched to a gene: 3. Germline V gene data show CDR1 as SGHRS and CDR2 as YFSETQ. This CDR3 region has 14 residues. Here the CDR3 reads CASSSGLPTGELFF. CDR3 nucleotides: TGCGCCAGCAGCTCGGGACTACCCACCGGGGAGCTGTTTTTT.

The chain is built from TRBV9 and TRBJ2-7; 9 bases map to TRBD1. The CDR3 extends over 15 amino acids. Per the germline V gene, CDR1 is SGDLS and CDR2 is YYNGEE. Trimming took 0 bases from V and 3 from J; bases not matched to a gene: 4. The CDR3 coding sequence is TGTGCCAGCAGCGTAGCGGGGGACAGGGACTACGAGCAGTACTTC. Its protein is CASSVAGDRDYEQYF.

The chain uses TRBV11-3 and TRBJ2-3, with a tentative D call TRBD1 (5 bases). Germline lookup yields CDR1 SGHNT and CDR2 YENEEA. V was trimmed by 0 bases and J by 2 bases, leaving 12 bases between them. The CDR3 runs 16 residues. In DNA form, the CDR3 reads TGTGCCAGCAGCTTAGATTTCGACAGCCACACAGATACGCAGTATTTT. Translation gives CASSLDFDSHTDTQYF.

DNA for the CDR3: TGTGCCAGCAGTGATAGGCTAGCGGGAATCCACGAGCAGTACTTC. Amino acids: CASSDRLAGIHEQYF. V usage is TRBV6-1 and J usage is TRBJ2-7, with 9 bases lining up with TRBD2. Germline trimming cut 3 bases from V and 5 bases from J; bases unmatched to any gene: 8. This CDR3 spans 15 amino acids. CDR1 MNHNS and CDR2 SASEGT come from the germline V gene.

The chain has TRBV29-1 and TRBJ2-3; D possibly corresponds to TRBD1 (6 bases). Germline loops: CDR1 SQVTM, CDR2 ANQGSEA. Between the trimmed V and J ends, which lost 8 bases and 0 bases, there was a span of 18 bases. The CDR3 covers 15 residues. The CDR3 DNA follows: TGCAGCACTACCTCCGGGACACATAGCACAGATACGCAGTATTTT. Translation gives CSTTSGTHSTDTQYF.

V is TRBV6-1 and J is TRBJ2-7; D is undetermined. Trimming cost V 3 bases and J 6 bases, with 12 bases left between them. From germline, CDR1 is MNHNS and CDR2 SASEGT. CDR3 length equals 13 residues. Here the CDR3 DNA reads TGTGCCAGCAGTGATCAGGCCCACCTCGAGCAGTACTTC. This codes for CASSDQAHLEQYF.

The chain carries TRBV7-8 and TRBJ2-1, with D maybe TRBD2 (5 bases). V shed 2 bases and J shed 10 bases, with 15 bases lying between them. The V gene's germline CDR1 is SGHVS and CDR2 FQNEAQ. CDR3 length: 14 residues. This chain's CDR3 is CASSLIPGELEQFF. The CDR3 DNA reads TGTGCCAGCAGCTTAATCCCCGGGGAGTTGGAGCAGTTCTTC.

The chain carries TRBV7-9 and TRBJ2-2; 9 positions match TRBD1. CDR1 SEHNR and CDR2 FQNEAQ come from the germline V gene (reference sequence). The CDR3 loop spans 15 amino acids. The V and J ends lost 4 bases and 4 bases, in that order; junction bases with no gene match: 4. The CDR3 loop reads CASSSTGGGTGELFF. The CDR3 bases are TGTGCCAGCAGCTCAACAGGGGGCGGCACCGGGGAGCTGTTTTTT.

The chain is built from TRBV28 and TRBJ2-1, with 8 nucleotides matching TRBD1. V lost 8 bases, J lost 0 bases, and 6 bases stayed unmatched. The CDR3 is made up of 15 amino acids. Germline V CDR1 and CDR2: MDHEN, SYDVKM. The CDR3 here is CASDSGGSSYNEQFF. Written as DNA, the CDR3 is TGTGCCAGCGACTCAGGGGGCAGCTCCTACAATGAGCAGTTCTTC.

This clone was seen just once. The V gene is TRBV28, the J gene TRBJ1-5; D gene ambiguous. Germline V CDR1 and CDR2: MDHEN, SYDVKM. V lost 10 bases and J 6 bases, leaving 13 bases between the germline ends. CDR3 length equals 12 residues. The CDR3 DNA sequence: TGTGCCACTCAGGTTCGGGGTCAGCCCCAGCATTTT. As protein: CATQVRGQPQHF. Complete variable domain (other parts from reference TRBV28 and TRBJ1-5): DVKVTQSSRYLVKRTGEKVFLECVQDMDHENMFWYRQDPGLGLRLIYFSYDVKMKEKGDIPEGYSVSREKKERFSLILESASTNQTSMYLCATQVRGQPQHFGDGTRLSIL.

This clone was found once. The rearrangement links TRBV5-6 to TRBJ2-1; 9 bases align to TRBD2. This CDR3 region has 19 residues. The V gene end was trimmed by 6 bases and the J gene end by 7 bases; junction bases not matched to a gene: 23. Germline V gene data show CDR1 as SGHDT and CDR2 as YYEEEE. Written as DNA, the CDR3 is TGTGCCAGCAACCCGCTGGGGGGCGGGAGGGCTCCCGGGTGGAATGAGCAGTTCTTC. Its translation is CASNPLGGGRAPGWNEQFF.

The table lists this clone with a count of one. The chain uses TRBV5-1 and TRBJ2-5; no clear D. Germline assignment: CDR1 SGHRS and CDR2 YFSETQ. This CDR3 region has 14 residues. Trimming removed 2 bases from V and 1 base from J, with 9 bases in between. This CDR3 reads CASSLGESQETQYF. The DNA of the CDR3 is TGCGCCAGCAGCTTAGGAGAATCCCAAGAGACCCAGTACTTC. Complete variable domain (other parts from reference TRBV5-1 and TRBJ2-5): KAGVTQTPRYLIKTRGQQVTLSCSPISGHRSVSWYQQTPGQGLQFLFEYFSETQRNKGNFPGRFSGRQFSNSRSEMNVSTLELGDSALYLCASSLGESQETQYFGPGTRLLVL.

The rearrangement joins TRBV6-1 to TRBJ1-2; D is ambiguous. Per the germline V gene, CDR1 is MNHNS and CDR2 is SASEGT. This CDR3 has 12 amino acids. Between the trimmed V and J ends, which lost 1 base and 8 bases, there was a span of 8 bases. CDR3 region: CASSEEGGGYTF. CDR3 DNA: TGTGCCAGCAGTGAAGAGGGAGGGGGCTACACCTTC.

The CDR3 sequence: CASRLSAVMNTEAFF. The DNA for the CDR3 is TGTGCCAGCAGACTATCGGCCGTTATGAACACTGAAGCTTTCTTT. The V call is TRBV7-9, the J call TRBJ1-1, with unresolved D. CDR1 SEHNR and CDR2 FQNEAQ come from the germline V gene (reference sequence). The CDR3 has 15 residues. V was shortened by 6 bases and J by 0 bases, with 14 bases between the two germline ends. Complete variable domain (other parts from reference TRBV7-9 and TRBJ1-1): DTGVSQNPRHKITKRGQNVTFRCDPISEHNRLYWYRQTLGQGPEFLTYFQNEAQLEKSRLLSDRFSAERPKGSFSTLEIQRTEQGDSAMYLCASRLSAVMNTEAFFGQGTRLTVV.

The chain is built from TRBV27 and TRBJ1-6, with TRBD1 matching over 7 bases. Trimming removed 5 bases from V and 2 bases from J; junction bases left unmatched: 3. Per germline, CDR1 MNHEY and CDR2 SMNVEV (reference sequence). The CDR3 has 15 residues. CDR3: CASSRDRTYNSPLHF. CDR3 coding DNA: TGTGCCAGCAGTAGGGACAGAACCTATAATTCACCCCTCCACTTT.

This clone has a single count. CDR3 coding DNA: TGTGCCAGCAGTTTTCCGAGAGGCGGGATTAATTACTACGAGCAGTACTTC. This sequence encodes CASSFPRGGINYYEQYF. The J gene is TRBJ2-7, the V gene TRBV28; a weak D match, TRBD2 (6 bases). This CDR3 contains 17 residues. Germline V gene data show CDR1 as MDHEN and CDR2 as SYDVKM. V was clipped by 3 bases and J by 3 bases, with 21 bases between them.

The chain combines TRBV30 with TRBJ1-5, with D possibly matching TRBD1 (6 bases). Trimming removed 0 bases at V and 5 bases at J, with 11 bases between. This CDR3 is built from 14 residues. The V gene's germline CDR1 is GTSNPN and CDR2 SVGIG (reference sequence). CDR3 DNA sequence: TGTGCCTGGAGTGTACGGGCAGGGGATCAGCCCCAGCATTTT. Translated: CAWSVRAGDQPQHF.

This sequence joins TRBV7-8 and TRBJ2-7, with TRBD2 identical over 12 bases. The CDR3 covers 16 residues. From germline, CDR1 is SGHVS and CDR2 FQNEAQ. J lost 2 bases, V lost 5 bases, and 7 bases had no gene match. The DNA for the CDR3 is TGTGCCAGCAGCCCGGGGACTAGCGGGCATCCCTACGAGCAGTACTTC. This encodes CASSPGTSGHPYEQYF.

This clone was seen a few times. As DNA, the CDR3 is TGCAGCGTTGTTGATCAGGAAAGGAATGGCTACACCTTC. It yields the protein CSVVDQERNGYTF. The genes are TRBV29-1 and TRBJ1-2; the D is unclear. The V end was cut by 4 bases, the J end by 6 bases, with 15 bases between. The CDR3 has 13 amino acids. Germline values: CDR1 SQVTM, CDR2 ANQGSEA.

The V call is TRBV2, the J call TRBJ2-7; no clear D. The V end was cut by 5 bases, the J end by 11 bases, with 22 bases between. This CDR3 spans 14 amino acids. Germline V gene data show CDR1 as SNHLY and CDR2 as FYNNEI. The CDR3 protein is CASSSGRNPGGKYF. The CDR3 DNA follows: TGTGCCAGCAGTTCTGGTCGGAACCCCGGCGGAAAGTACTTC.

This clone was counted a single time. This chain connects TRBV2 to TRBJ2-3; 8 bases map to TRBD2. V was clipped by 0 bases and J by 2 bases; unmatched bases: 4. The CDR3 loop spans 16 amino acids. Germline CDR1 SNHLY, CDR2 FYNNEI. The CDR3 loop is CASSEAYGGATDTQYF. DNA for the CDR3: TGTGCCAGCAGTGAAGCCTACGGGGGGGCCACAGATACGCAGTATTTT.